These 23 T cell receptor beta chains share one sample of origin, sequenced in a study of regulatory T cells in long-lasting Graves disease. Specified time point: persistent/refractory GD, antithyroid drugs over 5 years with positive TRAb. Extracted PBMC RNA gave rise to the TCR library. Libraries of TCR beta came from iRepertoire HTBI primers plus Arm-PCR of CDR3 regions. TCRdb re-called the multiplex PCR reads with MiXCR, one entry per CDR3 protein. The sample shows a few hundred thousand distinct CDR3 sequences, 20% to 25% of them seen only once. The material was peripheral blood mononuclear cells (PBMCs), obtained when the disease was refractory, from a patient treated with antithyroid drugs. The receptor source for this set is a female donor with Graves disease.

This clonotype was observed at least ten times. The J gene is TRBJ1-2, the V gene TRBV28, with 9 bases identical to TRBD1. Germline V lookup: CDR1 MDHEN, CDR2 SYDVKM. The CDR3 contains 15 residues. With 4 bases clipped from V and 2 bases from J, the junction kept 5 bases outside the gene matches. In DNA form, the CDR3 reads TGTGCCAGCAGTTCCTCCGGGACAGGGAACTATGGCTACACCTTC. Amino acid sequence: CASSSSGTGNYGYTF.

The chain combines TRBV19 with TRBJ1-1; 11 bases match TRBD1. CDR1 is LNHDA and CDR2 is SQIVND in the germline V gene (reference sequence). The length of the CDR3 is 14 residues. V was clipped by 6 bases and J by 6 bases; unmatched bases: 6. CDR3 amino acids: CASRRTGGTPEAFF. DNA of the CDR3: TGTGCCAGTAGGAGGACAGGGGGCACCCCTGAAGCTTTCTTT.

V gene TRBV27 combines with J gene TRBJ1-4, with 9 bases identical to TRBD1. Losses at the gene ends were 5 bases for V and 8 bases for J; bases not matched to a gene: 12. CDR1 MNHEY and CDR2 SMNVEV come from the germline V gene (reference sequence). The CDR3 totals 16 residues. The CDR3 nucleotides are TGTGCCAGCAGTGGCGGGGCACAGGGGGCGCGCGAAAAACTGTTTTTT. This sequence encodes CASSGGAQGAREKLFF.

This clonotype has more than one count but fewer than ten. This chain joins TRBV30 and TRBJ1-1, with D possibly TRBD1 on 5 matching bases. Looked up from germline, CDR1 is GTSNPN and CDR2 is SVGIG (reference sequence). CDR3 length equals 13 residues. V was clipped by 7 bases and J by 4 bases, with 16 bases between them. CDR3 in amino acids: CAFWGDLSTEAFF. DNA of the CDR3: TGTGCCTTCTGGGGGGACTTGAGCACTGAAGCTTTCTTT. Complete variable domain (other parts from reference TRBV30 and TRBJ1-1): SQTIHQWPATLVQPVGSPLSLECTVEGTSNPNLYWYRQAAGRGLQLLFYSVGIGQISSEVPQNLSASRPQDRQFILSSKKLLLSDSGFYLCAFWGDLSTEAFFGQGTRLTVV.

J is TRBJ2-1 and V is TRBV5-6; 7 bases map to TRBD2. The germline gives CDR1 SGHDT, CDR2 YYEEEE. V gave up 4 bases and J gave up 1 base; unmatched junction bases: 11. There are 17 residues in the CDR3. The CDR3 loop is CASSPQWEGESYNEQFF. The CDR3 DNA reads as TGTGCCAGCAGCCCCCAATGGGAGGGAGAATCCTACAATGAGCAGTTCTTC.

The V and J genes are TRBV19 and TRBJ2-7, with 10 bases that match TRBD2. The CDR3 is made up of 17 amino acids. Germline V gives CDR1 LNHDA, CDR2 SQIVND (reference sequence). The junction had 11 bases not matched to a gene; V was cut back by 3 bases and J by 3 bases. CDR3 in amino acids: CASSMGTLASGSYEQYF. In DNA form, the CDR3 reads TGTGCCAGTAGTATGGGGACCCTGGCTAGCGGGAGCTACGAGCAGTACTTC.

V and J are TRBV6-1 and TRBJ2-3; possible D gene TRBD1, 5 bases. V was trimmed by 6 bases and J by 1 base, leaving 11 bases between them. The germline V gene has CDR1 MNHNS and CDR2 SASEGT. The CDR3 is 14 residues long. The CDR3: CASRRSQGTDTQYF. The CDR3 DNA reads as TGTGCCAGCAGACGATCACAGGGCACAGATACGCAGTATTTT.

The chain recombines TRBV19 with TRBJ1-1, with unresolved D. CDR3 length: 15 residues. The germline gives CDR1 LNHDA, CDR2 SQIVND (reference sequence). Trimming removed 2 bases at V and 4 bases at J, with 14 bases between. The CDR3 loop reads CASSISGDWGTEAFF. CDR3 nucleotide sequence: TGTGCCAGTAGTATATCCGGGGATTGGGGCACTGAAGCTTTCTTT.

The CDR3 nucleotides are TGTGCCAGCAGTTTAGGAGTGGGGGGTGCGGGGCCCGATCAGCCCCAGCATTTT. The encoded protein is CASSLGVGGAGPDQPQHF. V and J are TRBV12-3 or TRBV12-4 and TRBJ1-5, with D perhaps TRBD1 (5 bases). CDR3 length: 18 residues. V was trimmed by 1 base and J by 5 bases, leaving 21 bases between them.

This clonotype was recorded only once. The V gene is TRBV10-3, the J gene TRBJ1-1, with a weak D call TRBD1 (5 bases). Trimming took off 8 bases at V and 5 bases at J, with 15 bases between the two ends. The CDR3 is 13 residues long. The germline V gene has CDR1 ENHRY and CDR2 SYGVKD. This CDR3 is CAIAGQGTTEAFF. CDR3 DNA: TGTGCCATCGCGGGGCAGGGAACTACTGAAGCTTTCTTT.

The rearrangement joins TRBV4-2 to TRBJ2-2, with 7 bases aligning to TRBD2. V gave up 4 bases and J gave up 0 bases; unmatched junction bases: 11. CDR1 is LGHNA and CDR2 is YNFKEQ in the germline V gene. CDR3 size: 18 residues. The CDR3: CASSPNPPSGANTGELFF. In DNA form, the CDR3 reads TGTGCCAGCAGCCCCAACCCCCCCAGCGGGGCGAACACCGGGGAGCTGTTTTTT.

This clonotype was recorded a few times. The chain is built from TRBV2 and TRBJ2-2; D perhaps matches TRBD1 (5 bases). V was cut by 4 bases and J by 0 bases, with 12 bases left in between. Germline values: CDR1 SNHLY, CDR2 FYNNEI. CDR3 length: 16 residues. DNA for the CDR3: TGTGCCAGCAGTGTTATAGGGGCACCGAACACCGGGGAGCTGTTTTTT. This gives the protein CASSVIGAPNTGELFF.

There are a few counts of this clonotype. This chain uses TRBV7-9 with TRBJ2-1; 9 bases are shared with TRBD2. This CDR3 comprises 15 residues. With 7 bases clipped from V and 5 bases from J, the junction kept 9 bases outside the gene matches. Germline-derived CDR1 and CDR2 are SEHNR and FQNEAQ (reference sequence). CDR3 region: CASTETSGWDNEQFF. The CDR3, as DNA: TGTGCCAGCACCGAAACTAGCGGGTGGGACAATGAGCAGTTCTTC.

The chain carries TRBV12-3 or TRBV12-4 and TRBJ2-1; D possibly corresponds to TRBD2 (6 bases). This CDR3 contains 14 residues. V dropped 5 bases and J dropped 5 bases, with 13 bases sitting between them. CDR3 protein: CASSPEDYDNEQFF. The CDR3 coding sequence is TGTGCCAGCAGTCCCGAGGACTATGACAATGAGCAGTTCTTC.

The sample holds many counts of this clonotype. The chain is built from TRBV30 and TRBJ2-7; weak D call: TRBD2 (5 bases). Germline V gives CDR1 GTSNPN, CDR2 SVGIG (reference sequence). V was trimmed by 3 bases and J by 6 bases, leaving 6 bases between them. The CDR3 consists of 10 residues. The CDR3 loop is CAWSGGEQYF. In DNA form, the CDR3 reads TGTGCCTGGAGCGGAGGCGAGCAGTACTTC.

This clonotype was detected many times. This chain connects TRBV20-1 to TRBJ2-7, with a tentative D call TRBD1 (6 bases). Germline V gene sequence: CDR1 DFQATT, CDR2 SNEGSKA (reference sequence). The CDR3 is 14 residues long. V lost 4 bases, J lost 0 bases, and 13 bases lay in between. The CDR3 DNA is TGCAGTGCTACCAACAGGGCCTACTCCTACGAGCAGTACTTC. It yields the protein CSATNRAYSYEQYF.

At least ten counts were recorded for this clonotype. The chain employs TRBV28 and TRBJ2-5; possibly TRBD2 for D (5 bases). CDR3 size: 15 residues. Germline-derived CDR1 and CDR2 are MDHEN and SYDVKM. V was clipped by 4 bases and J by 0 bases, with 12 bases between them. CDR3 protein: CASSSPEANQETQYF. The CDR3 DNA follows: TGTGCCAGCAGTTCGCCGGAGGCTAACCAAGAGACCCAGTACTTC.

J is TRBJ1-5 and V is TRBV10-3; D might be TRBD1 (5 bases). The germline V gene encodes CDR1 ENHRY and CDR2 SYGVKD. This CDR3 is 13 amino acids long. The V gene lost 6 bases and the J gene lost 5 bases, with 11 bases spanning the gap. The CDR3 loop reads CAISTGTDQPQHF. In DNA form, the CDR3 reads TGTGCCATCAGCACAGGCACAGATCAGCCCCAGCATTTT.

This clonotype was picked up a small number of times. This chain joins TRBV6-1 and TRBJ1-5; TRBD1 might be the D (5 bases). Germline V gene lookup returns CDR1 MNHNS and CDR2 SASEGT. V shed 4 bases and J shed 6 bases, with 10 bases lying between them. The CDR3 has 13 amino acids. The CDR3, as DNA: TGTGCCAGCAGTGGGACAATGGGTCAGCCCCAGCATTTT. It specifies CASSGTMGQPQHF.

The rearrangement links TRBV6-1 to TRBJ2-5, with 10 positions matching TRBD1. Germline V gene lookup returns CDR1 MNHNS and CDR2 SASEGT. CDR3 size: 16 residues. With V trimmed by 10 bases and J by 4 bases, 15 bases remained unmatched. The DNA for the CDR3 is TGTGCCACGCAAGCCGGGACAGGGGTTTTGAGAGAGACCCAGTACTTC. Amino acids: CATQAGTGVLRETQYF.

The rearrangement links TRBV19 to TRBJ1-5, with D tentatively TRBD1 (5 bases). The CDR3 has 16 residues. Germline lookup yields CDR1 LNHDA and CDR2 SQIVND (reference sequence). V was pared by 4 bases and J by 5 bases, with 18 bases between. CDR3 in amino acids: CASSTPVGVGDQPQHF. The CDR3 nucleotides are TGTGCCAGTAGTACCCCCGTGGGGGTGGGCGATCAGCCCCAGCATTTT.

The gene calls are TRBV27 and TRBJ2-2, with no clear D. The V gene lost 0 bases and the J gene lost 0 bases, with 8 bases spanning the gap. The CDR3 has 16 residues. Per the germline V gene, CDR1 is MNHEY and CDR2 is SMNVEV (reference sequence). CDR3: CASSLSSFANTGELFF. For the CDR3, the DNA is TGTGCCAGCAGTTTATCCTCGTTCGCGAACACCGGGGAGCTGTTTTTT.

This clonotype has a count of ten or more. The J gene is TRBJ2-7, the V gene TRBV2; 10 bases map to TRBD2. Unmatched junction bases numbered 3, after V lost 2 bases and J lost 5 bases. The CDR3 is 14 residues long. In germline, CDR1 is SNHLY, CDR2 FYNNEI. CDR3 bases: TGTGCCAGCAGTGAACTAGCGGGAGTGAACGAGCAGTACTTC. As protein: CASSELAGVNEQYF.